This section outlines one TCR beta chain sequence together with its context. Its antigen is not yet known. Per-nucleotide qualities are absent, and no much larger clonotype sits a single base away. The cohort was made up of hundreds of healthy bone marrow donors. At the time of sampling, every cohort member was nominally healthy, though immune exposures that went unrecorded were likely present. The donor tested CMV seropositive, placing the donor among the approximately 310 seropositive members of the cohort. Every donor gave a peripheral blood sample, and the peripheral blood mononuclear cells from that sample were used for TCR beta sequencing. Genomic DNA was extracted from the blood cell samples with the Qiagen DNeasy Blood Extraction Kit. To prepare the library, the immunoSEQ multiplex PCR assay was applied. The multiplex PCR relied on a mix of 60 forward primers for TCR Vbeta segments and 13 reverse primers for TCR Jbeta segments. Amplification of the CDR3 region of rearranged TCR beta genes was performed with a multiplex PCR assay on genomic DNA. The amplified TCR beta libraries were sequenced on the Illumina HiSeq System as 87-base-pair reads. The published analysis was carried out like this. Across the 700 or so repertoires, a later analysis counted around 80 million unique TCR beta chains, 9.5 million to 13 million of which were shared by at least two donors. Raw reads were error-corrected and collapsed into unique sequences by a nearest-neighbor algorithm in which closely related sequences were merged to remove PCR and sequencing errors. Alignment of CDR3 sequences to IMGT reference sequences was used to assign V, D and J gene segments. For a sequence to be retained, a match of at least six nucleotides to both a V gene segment and a J gene segment was required. A rearrangement counted as productive if the CDR3 had no stop codons and remained in frame with V and J, and every other rearrangement counted as non-productive. Following IMGT convention, CDR3 was defined as the stretch from the second conserved V-encoded cysteine up to the conserved J-encoded phenylalanine. In an earlier analysis of around 600 of the donors, sequences lacking an unambiguous match to a single V gene segment were excluded. In an earlier analysis of 450 to 700 of the donors, V segments were called functional above 56.7% productive rearrangements and were called segregating when the between-donor standard deviation exceeded 5%. A statistical classification framework was built for diagnosing cytomegalovirus status from the catalog of TCR beta chain sequences. V and J gene assignment, in a later analysis, came from comparing TCR nucleotide sequences with IMGT/GENE-DB human TR gene sequences. A later analysis assigned CDR3 sequences and most-parsimonious VDJ recombination scenarios with the TCRdist pipeline. A later analysis defined each TCR beta chain by its CDR3 amino acid sequence plus V-gene family, and excluded reads lacking a unique V-gene family. In a later analysis, around 650 highly shared, low-generation-probability nucleotide sequences were removed to address suspected cross-contamination and a sequencing artifact. In a later analysis, a clonal expansion index was calculated for each public chain from normalized within-repertoire ranks of inferred template counts. Generation probabilities in a later analysis came from a VDJ recombination model fitted to out-of-frame rearrangements, and those results were checked against IGoR. Hypergeometric tests were used in a later analysis to score TCR-TCR, TCR-HLA and TCR-CMV co-occurrence, with a repertoire-size bias correction applied to the TCR pairs. False discovery rates were estimated in a later analysis by permuting HLA or CMV assignments 20 times. A later analysis grouped co-occurring TCRs with DBSCAN, adding TCRdist sequence similarity when clustering within HLA-allele-positive subsets. For co-occurrence clustering, repertoires with fewer than 30,000 or more than 120,000 public chains were excluded, along with roughly 5 repertoires with anomalous nucleotide sharing. In TCRdb, the immuneACCESS table is reduced to in-frame sequences with V and J assigned. These tables do not hold every clone; where another copy was compared, an unresolved V gene accounts for under half, and the others remain unexplained. That table supplies the V and J calls and clone size; D and trimming were determined from the DNA. Recorded for this sample are 50,000 to 65,000 clones; around 80% of them occurred a single time. Jointly, the top ten make up roughly 25% of the sample.

The data belong to a study of cytomegalovirus exposure and HLA in healthy donors (dated by TCRdb to about 2017). The study in broad terms: According to an earlier analysis of 550 to 700 of the donors, about 179 million T cells yielded 117 million unique TCR beta sequences and approximately 300 Gb of sequence data. An early release covering more than 500 HLA-typed donors comprised about 290 gigabases of sequencing data and about 90 million unique TCR sequences. Of the roughly 400 genotyped donors, approximately 80% were placed in the genetic ancestry cluster associated with self-reported Caucasian donors. The study aimed to test whether signatures of past pathogen exposure could be identified by cataloging public T cell receptors. The study profiled the T cell repertoires of hundreds of subjects by immunosequencing and related them to cytomegalovirus serostatus. Besides the first cohort of more than 650 subjects, a separate validation cohort made up of roughly 120 different subjects was used. To predict cytomegalovirus infection status, the study combined high-throughput TCR immunosequencing, statistical association of individual TCRs with disease status, and machine learning. In a later analysis, previously published TCR beta repertoires from roughly 710 donors were re-analyzed and high-resolution HLA genotyping was added so that TCR occurrence patterns could be studied. Rather than drawing on any new phenotypic data, the later analysis identified candidate immune exposures from TCR beta sequences and the way those sequences occurred across donors. An earlier analysis of more than 450 of the donors used high-throughput TCR beta sequencing to judge whether each TCR beta V gene segment behaved as functional or pseudogenic. Donor age, sex, ethnicity and CMV serostatus were collected together with the repertoire data. Genome-wide SNP genotypes for about three fifths of the roughly 700 donors were used in a later genetic analysis, which treated that subset as a discovery cohort. All discovery cohort repertoires had been generated on a single sequencing platform. HLA typing included class I and class II loci at four-digit resolution. Typing coverage varied by locus: about 620-630 donors for A, B, C, DRB1 and DQB1; around 560 for DQA1; over 600 for DPA1; 400 to 480 for DPB1. Roughly 5 DR-DQ haplotypes were handled as single units for association and clustering, since linkage in the cohort was strong. Across some 400 genotyped donors of the cohort, an average of about 220,000 unique TCR beta nucleotide sequences per donor were sequenced, and approximately 17% of those sequences were non-productive.

V is reduced by 0 bases and J by 7 bases, leaving a spacing of 13 bases between them. Measured from the cysteine to the phenylalanine, the CDR3 is 14 residues long. This entry keeps only the CDR3 DNA: 42 bases, framed from base 1. As encoded in the germline V gene, CDR1 is SGHDT while CDR2 is YYEEEE. What the research found in general, with its limitations: The cohort was sequenced for TCR beta chains only, and without alpha or paired-chain data the features that could be detected were limited. In an earlier analysis of over 550 of the donors, most TCR beta V segments were observed in productive rearrangements about 87% or about 30% of the time, broadly matching IMGT annotations. In vitro tests confirmed that a few of the cytomegalovirus-associated TCR beta chains recognize cytomegalovirus antigens. A further reported finding was that TCR beta sequences accurately predicted the HLA-A and HLA-B alleles for most subjects in the first cohort. In a later genetic analysis, a missense DCLRE1C variant was associated with V-gene and J-gene trimming of TCR beta chains, and the association was replicated in an independent cohort. According to a later analysis, most CMV-associated TCR beta chains appeared to be HLA-restricted, and the HLA associations seemed to be driven largely by CMV exposure. Across donors, most TCR sequences were observed very rarely, whereas some public TCRs were present in many individuals. The classifier was reported to diagnose cytomegalovirus status with high specificity and sensitivity in both the original cohort and the validation cohort. Compared with equally common non-associated chains, HLA-associated TCR beta chains in a later analysis were more clonally expanded and had lower generation probabilities. Linkage disequilibrium might explain the correlated functional status among segregating V segments, but an unknown experimental factor could not be excluded. For the cohort, immune exposure information was limited to CMV serostatus. Because HLA typing was unavailable for some donors at each locus, only the typed subset was used in association tests. Several of the top co-occurrence clusters appeared to be linked to parvovirus B19, influenza, CMV and Epstein-Barr virus, according to a later analysis. Some IMGT-functional V segments, including TRBV6-2 and TRBV6-3, could not be distinguished by the 87-base-pair reads and were therefore excluded. Sequencing depth was assumed to be roughly uniform across donors in the presence/absence analyses, though that assumption may not hold. In a later analysis, the rate of TCR association differed among HLA loci, with DRB1 alleles having the most associated TCRs and HLA-C alleles having the fewest. When HLA alleles, especially DR and DQ, strongly co-occurred, TCR associations were difficult to assign to individual alleles. A cluster of highly shared sequence variants was judged likely to represent a technical artifact of the sequencing pipeline. At a false discovery rate of 0.05, a later analysis linked under 20,000 TCR beta sequences to specific HLA alleles. In a later genetic analysis, fewer N-insertions in productive TCRs were reported among donors in an Asian-associated ancestry cluster than the 666-donor mean. The authors suggested that the approach could potentially be generalized to other disease states and immunological phenotypes. Over 15 rarely observed V segments, including chromosome 9 orphons, were excluded from the earlier analysis of some 590 of the donors because counts were too low. In the study, about 150 TCR beta chains were listed as associated with cytomegalovirus.

The sequence was obtained from a middle-aged woman in good health and CMV-seropositive. The chain uses TRBV5-6 and TRBJ1-2; the D gene is perhaps TRBD1, from 5 matching bases. The sequencing input was PBMCs. The nucleotide sequence reads TGTGCCAGCAGCTTGGGGACAACTCGACCTGGCTACACCTTC. Translated, this is CASSLGTTRPGYTF.